The 8 T cell receptor beta chains below were found in one sample sequenced in a study of control samples from healthy donors and cancer patients. Sequencing used immunoSEQ multiplex PCR; TCRdb keeps in-frame clones, though not all of them. The profile shows about 150,000 clones, roughly 94% of them singletons. Sequencing input: blood. All receptors come from a man aged 35 to 55 in good health.

The J gene is TRBJ1-2, the V gene TRBV6-1, with D unclear. V lost 1 base and J lost 4, with 7 bases in between. The CDR3 extends over 13 amino acids. Germline CDR1 reads MNHNS; CDR2 reads SASEGT. CDR3 residues: CASSEERSYGYTF. CDR3 in DNA: TGTGCCAGCAGTGAAGAGCGGTCCTATGGCTACACCTTC.

The chain carries TRBV6-5 and TRBJ2-1; 9 bases map to TRBD1. Germline V gene sequence: CDR1 MNHEY, CDR2 SVGAGI. J was trimmed by 5 bases and V by 6 bases; bases with no gene match: 8. This CDR3 spans 15 amino acids. The CDR3, as DNA: TGTGCCAGCAGGACTGACAGGGGGGGAAACAATGAGCAGTTCTTC. This sequence encodes CASRTDRGGNNEQFF.

V is TRBV24-1 and J is TRBJ1-5; TRBD1 matches 7 bases. In germline, CDR1 is KGHDR, CDR2 SFDVKD. The CDR3 covers 13 residues. V was clipped by 10 bases and J by 0 bases; unmatched bases: 2. The CDR3 loop is CATGQSSNQPQHF. CDR3 sequence (DNA): TGTGCCACGGGACAGAGTAGCAATCAGCCCCAGCATTTT.

This sequence joins TRBV10-1 and TRBJ1-1; the D is unclear. V was clipped by 8 bases and J by 1 base, with 17 bases between them. Germline lookup yields CDR1 WNHNN and CDR2 SYGVQD (reference sequence). This CDR3 contains 15 residues. The CDR3 here is CASPPVKETNTEAFF. CDR3 sequence (DNA): TGCGCCAGCCCACCGGTTAAGGAGACGAACACTGAAGCTTTCTTT.

The chain combines TRBV24-1 with TRBJ1-3, with a tentative D call TRBD1 (6 bases). The V end was cut by 2 bases, the J end by 2 bases, with 12 bases between. Germline loops: CDR1 KGHDR, CDR2 SFDVKD. The CDR3 loop spans 16 amino acids. The CDR3 protein is CATSDSPRGAGNTIYF. As DNA, the CDR3 is TGTGCCACCAGTGATTCTCCCAGGGGAGCTGGAAACACCATATATTTT.

This clone was seen once. The chain couples TRBV28 to TRBJ2-7; 10 positions match TRBD1. The CDR3 runs 15 residues. Germline V gene lookup returns CDR1 MDHEN and CDR2 SYDVKM. J gave up 2 bases and V 7 bases, and 8 bases lay outside the gene matches. The CDR3 DNA reads as TGTGCCAGCACCCTCCGACAGGGGGCAACCTACGAGCAGTACTTC. As protein: CASTLRQGATYEQYF. Drawing the rest from reference TRBV28 and TRBJ2-7, the complete variable domain is DVKVTQSSRYLVKRTGEKVFLECVQDMDHENMFWYRQDPGLGLRLIYFSYDVKMKEKGDIPEGYSVSREKKERFSLILESASTNQTSMYLCASTLRQGATYEQYFGPGTRLTVT.

The V gene is TRBV6-5, the J gene TRBJ1-3, with unresolved D. The ends were cut back, 4 bases at V and 2 bases at J, with 9 bases in the middle. Germline V gene data show CDR1 as MNHEY and CDR2 as SVGAGI. CDR3 length: 14 amino acids. Here the CDR3 reads CASSSDLPGNTIYF. CDR3 nucleotides: TGTGCCAGCAGTTCGGATCTCCCTGGAAACACCATATATTTT.

The chain employs TRBV2 and TRBJ1-6, with D maybe TRBD1 (6 bases). The CDR3 runs to 17 residues. CDR1 SNHLY and CDR2 FYNNEI come from the germline V gene. V was pared by 6 bases and J by 5 bases, with 20 bases between. The CDR3 coding sequence is TGTGCCAGCAGGGGGCCTTCCCAGGGGCCGAATAATTCACCCCTCCACTTT. Translated, it gives CASRGPSQGPNNSPLHF.